These 15 T cell receptor beta chains originate from one sample sequenced in a study of technical replicates of blood from four donors. Profiled with immunoSEQ multiplex PCR; TCRdb holds only in-frame clones, not every one. The sample contains 100,000 or so clones, about 96% of which appear only once. Sequences were obtained from T cells isolated from PBMCs. The receptors were sampled from a human donor in good health.

V usage is TRBV6-1 and J usage is TRBJ1-2; the D gene is possibly TRBD1 (5 bases). The CDR3 covers 16 residues. V was trimmed by 1 base and J by 0 bases, leaving 12 bases between them. Germline values: CDR1 MNHNS, CDR2 SASEGT. The CDR3 protein is CASSEGWGVTNYGYTF. As DNA, the CDR3 is TGTGCCAGCAGTGAAGGATGGGGCGTAACTAACTATGGCTACACCTTC.

This chain uses TRBV9 with TRBJ2-7; D remains ambiguous. Trimming pared 0 bases from V and 0 bases from J, leaving 10 bases between. Per germline, CDR1 SGDLS and CDR2 YYNGEE. The CDR3 contains 15 residues. The CDR3 sequence is CASSVGGADSYEQYF. The CDR3 nucleotides read TGTGCCAGCAGCGTAGGCGGCGCTGACTCCTACGAGCAGTACTTC. The entire variable domain, with the rest obtained from reference TRBV9 and TRBJ2-7, is as follows: DSGVTQTPKHLITATGQRVTLRCSPRSGDLSVYWYQQSLDQGLQFLIQYYNGEERAKGNILERFSAQQFPDLHSELNLSSLELGDSALYFCASSVGGADSYEQYFGPGTRLTVT.

The chain uses TRBV6-5 and TRBJ2-1; tentative D call: TRBD2 (6 bases). The CDR3 is made up of 11 amino acids. V lost 7 bases, J lost 11 bases, and 12 bases lay in between. CDR1 and CDR2 from the germline V gene are MNHEY and SVGAGI. The CDR3 region is CASILSGQQFF. The CDR3 DNA is TGTGCCAGCATCCTAAGCGGGCAGCAGTTCTTC.

The chain is built from TRBV4-3 and TRBJ1-2, with 8 nucleotides matching TRBD1. Germline lookup yields CDR1 LGHNA and CDR2 YSLEER. V lost 0 bases, J lost 6 bases, and 6 bases stayed unmatched. This CDR3 contains 15 residues. CDR3 region: CASSQDSGGSDGYTF. CDR3 DNA: TGCGCCAGCAGCCAAGATTCAGGGGGCTCCGATGGCTACACCTTC.

The chain links TRBV15 to TRBJ1-2; 10 positions agree with TRBD1. The germline V gene has CDR1 LNHNV and CDR2 YYDKDF (reference sequence). V shed 8 bases, J shed 5 bases, and the junction held 11 bases outside the gene matches. This CDR3 spans 15 amino acids. The CDR3 is CATRQLDRGNYGYTF. The CDR3 coding sequence is TGTGCCACCCGACAACTGGACAGGGGGAATTATGGCTACACCTTC.

The chain links TRBV5-1 to TRBJ2-5, with D maybe TRBD2 (5 bases). Germline CDR1 and CDR2: SGHRS and YFSETQ. The CDR3 contains 14 residues. Trimming removed 4 bases from V and 4 bases from J, with 14 bases in between. This chain's CDR3 is CASSPGDSRETQYF. In nucleotides, the CDR3 is TGCGCCAGCAGCCCCGGGGATAGCAGAGAGACCCAGTACTTC.

The chain couples TRBV7-9 to TRBJ2-1; 7 bases fit TRBD2. The CDR3 extends over 16 amino acids. The V segment lost 5 bases and the J segment 0 bases; nucleotides outside the gene matches: 7. The germline CDR1 and CDR2 sequences are SEHNR and FQNEAQ (reference sequence). The CDR3 coding sequence is TGTGCCAGCAGCAAAGCGGGGTGGAGCTCCTACAATGAGCAGTTCTTC. Translating it yields CASSKAGWSSYNEQFF.

This sequence joins TRBV19 and TRBJ1-2; D remains unclear. From germline, CDR1 is LNHDA and CDR2 SQIVND (reference sequence). The CDR3 sequence is 12 residues long. Trimming shortened V by 4 bases and J by 5 bases, and 8 bases separated the two germline ends. DNA of the CDR3: TGTGCCAGTAGTACGCTACCTTATGGCTACACCTTC. This translates into CASSTLPYGYTF.

The chain couples TRBV6-1 to TRBJ1-1; a weak D match, TRBD1 (6 bases). CDR3 length: 13 amino acids. V was clipped by 7 bases and J by 1 base, with 10 bases between them. In germline, CDR1 is MNHNS, CDR2 SASEGT. The CDR3 here is CASILQGNTEAFF. The CDR3, as DNA: TGTGCCAGCATTCTACAGGGGAACACTGAAGCTTTCTTT.

This chain connects TRBV6-5 to TRBJ2-7; 7 nucleotides line up with TRBD2. Looked up from germline, CDR1 is MNHEY and CDR2 is SVGAGI. The CDR3 consists of 15 residues. After removal of 2 bases from V and 2 bases from J, the junction contained 6 bases not matched to a gene. In nucleotides, the CDR3 is TGTGCCAGCAGTTACCGGCGGGAGAACACCTACGAGCAGTACTTC. Protein: CASSYRRENTYEQYF.

The rearrangement uses TRBV11-3 and TRBJ1-2; the match to TRBD1 covers 10 bases. The V and J ends lost 8 bases and 0 bases, in that order; junction bases with no gene match: 9. This CDR3 is 16 amino acids long. Germline CDR1 and CDR2: SGHNT and YENEEA. The CDR3 DNA follows: TGTGCCAGCTTACGACAGGGGGCCGGGACTAACTATGGCTACACCTTC. Encoded protein: CASLRQGAGTNYGYTF.

This sequence joins TRBV18 and TRBJ1-4; D is possibly TRBD1 (5 bases). The CDR3 contains 15 residues. Germline CDR1 reads KGHSH; CDR2 reads LQKENI. The ends were cut back, 3 bases at V and 7 bases at J, with 15 bases in the middle. CDR3: CASSPNPGMSEKLFF. In DNA, the CDR3 is TGTGCCAGCTCACCTAATCCAGGGATGAGTGAAAAACTGTTTTTT.

The chain employs TRBV2 and TRBJ2-7; tentatively, D is TRBD2 (5 bases). V lost 7 bases, J lost 5 bases, and 12 bases lay in between. Germline V gene data show CDR1 as SNHLY and CDR2 as FYNNEI. The CDR3 spans 12 residues. The CDR3 coding sequence is TGTGCCAGCACGCTAGCTTCGCACGAGCAGTACTTC. Translating gives CASTLASHEQYF.

This chain uses TRBV19 with TRBJ2-7; unclear D gene. V lost 2 bases and J 0 bases, leaving 11 bases between the germline ends. The CDR3 totals 15 residues. Germline V CDR1 and CDR2: LNHDA, SQIVND (reference sequence). In DNA, the CDR3 is TGTGCCAGTAGTATAACTTTTAGCTACTCCTACGAGCAGTACTTC. Amino acid sequence: CASSITFSYSYEQYF.

The chain joins TRBV9 to TRBJ1-2; 7 positions agree with TRBD1. The CDR3 covers 12 residues. Germline V lookup: CDR1 SGDLS, CDR2 YYNGEE. Unmatched junction bases numbered 9, after V lost 4 bases and J lost 12 bases. The CDR3 DNA reads as TGTGCCAGCAGCTCGGGTTCGACAGGGAACACCTTC. It encodes CASSSGSTGNTF.